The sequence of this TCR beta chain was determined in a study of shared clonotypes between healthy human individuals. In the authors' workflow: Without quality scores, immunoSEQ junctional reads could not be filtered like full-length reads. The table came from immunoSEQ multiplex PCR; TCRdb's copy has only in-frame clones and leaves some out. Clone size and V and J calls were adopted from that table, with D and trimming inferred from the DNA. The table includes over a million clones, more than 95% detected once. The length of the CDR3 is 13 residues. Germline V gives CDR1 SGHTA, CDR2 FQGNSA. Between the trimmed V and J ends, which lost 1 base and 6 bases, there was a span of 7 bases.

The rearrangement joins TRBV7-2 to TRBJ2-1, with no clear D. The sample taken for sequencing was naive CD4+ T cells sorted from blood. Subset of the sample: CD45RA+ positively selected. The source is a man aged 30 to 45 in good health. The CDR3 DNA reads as TGTGCCAGCAGCTTAGATTCACCCAATGAGCAGTTCTTC. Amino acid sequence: CASSLDSPNEQFF.